Listed here are 29 T cell receptor beta chains from one sample, sequenced in a study of blood T cell repertoires in COVID-19. Data came from immunoSEQ multiplex PCR; TCRdb stores just in-frame clones and leaves some out. Among over 400,000 clones listed, approximately 91% were seen once. Sequenced sample: peripheral blood. These receptors all come from a woman in her 50s with COVID-19, enrolled during active disease.

This clone was counted only a few times. This chain connects TRBV7-8 to TRBJ1-1; no definite D call. V lost 3 bases to trimming and J lost 7 bases, with 12 bases between them. The CDR3 has 13 amino acids. Germline V gene lookup returns CDR1 SGHVS and CDR2 FQNEAQ. This chain's CDR3 is CASSFGLIGEAFF. DNA for the CDR3: TGTGCCAGCAGCTTCGGACTGATTGGTGAAGCTTTCTTT. Filled out from reference TRBV7-8 and TRBJ1-1, the complete variable domain reads GAGVSQSPRYKVAKRGQDVALRCDPISGHVSLFWYQQALGQGPEFLTYFQNEAQLDKSGLPSDRFFAERPEGSVSTLKIQRTQQEDSAVYLCASSFGLIGEAFFGQGTRLTVV.

CDR3 residues: CASSRGTSYEQYF. The CDR3 DNA reads as TGCGCCAGCAGTAGGGGGACCTCCTACGAGCAGTACTTC. The chain links TRBV5-1 to TRBJ2-7; tentative D call: TRBD1 (6 bases). CDR1 SGHRS and CDR2 YFSETQ come from the germline V gene. The V end was cut by 5 bases, the J end by 0 bases, with 9 bases between. The CDR3 sequence is 13 residues long.

This clone was observed a few times. V usage is TRBV7-7 and J usage is TRBJ2-2; 10 bases agree with TRBD2. This CDR3 has 16 amino acids. V gave up 6 bases and J gave up 3 bases; unmatched junction bases: 7. Germline V CDR1 and CDR2: SSHAT, FNYEAQ (reference sequence). CDR3 in amino acids: CASSHSGGHHTGELFF. In DNA, the CDR3 is TGTGCCAGCAGTCATAGCGGGGGGCATCACACCGGGGAGCTGTTTTTT.

V usage is TRBV5-4 and J usage is TRBJ2-5; possible D gene TRBD1, 5 bases. This CDR3 is built from 15 residues. V lost 4 bases and J lost 4, with 17 bases in between. Germline V gene sequence: CDR1 SGHNT, CDR2 YYREEE (reference sequence). Here the CDR3 reads CASSAGRQYTETQYF. The CDR3 coding sequence is TGTGCCAGCAGCGCCGGAAGACAGTATACAGAGACCCAGTACTTC.

The CDR3 bases are TGTGCCAGCAGCTTGGTTTCGGTTTCACCCCTCCACTTT. Protein: CASSLVSVSPLHF. This chain links TRBV5-8 with TRBJ1-6; no definite D call. Germline lookup yields CDR1 SGHTS and CDR2 YDEGEE. Trimming took 0 bases from V and 9 from J, leaving 7 bases between them. This CDR3 comprises 13 residues.

This chain connects TRBV7-3 to TRBJ2-7; TRBD2 matches 8 bases. Germline V gene sequence: CDR1 SGHTA, CDR2 FQGTGA. This CDR3 contains 13 residues. The V gene end was trimmed by 2 bases and the J gene end by 6 bases; junction bases not matched to a gene: 3. The CDR3 coding sequence is TGTGCCAGCAGCTTAGGACTAGCTCGCGAGCAGTACTTC. It is translated as CASSLGLAREQYF.

The chain has TRBV11-2 and TRBJ2-1; D unclear. V lost 1 base to trimming and J lost 4 bases, with 8 bases between them. CDR1 is SGHAT, CDR2 FQNNGV, per germline. CDR3 length equals 14 residues. The CDR3 coding sequence is TGTGCCAGCAGCTTAGGCGGCCGATACAATGAGCAGTTCTTC. It codes for CASSLGGRYNEQFF.

The V call is TRBV27, the J call TRBJ2-7; tentatively, D is TRBD1 (6 bases). The length of the CDR3 is 13 residues. V lost 3 bases and J lost 3, with 9 bases in between. The V gene's germline CDR1 is MNHEY and CDR2 SMNVEV (reference sequence). DNA of the CDR3: TGTGCCAGCAGTTTCGACAGGAACTACGAGCAGTACTTC. Protein: CASSFDRNYEQYF.

Turning to this clone: At the DNA level, this CDR3 is encoded by other sequences in the same sample as well. The J gene is TRBJ1-5, the V gene TRBV12-3 or TRBV12-4; 9 positions agree with TRBD1. Trimming removed 5 bases from V and 4 bases from J; junction bases left unmatched: 0. The CDR3 covers 13 residues. CDR3: CASSGQGNQPQHF. The CDR3, as DNA: TGTGCCAGCAGTGGACAGGGGAATCAGCCCCAGCATTTT.

This clone was detected only a few times. This chain joins TRBV20-1 and TRBJ2-7; D possibly corresponds to TRBD1 (5 bases). The CDR3 is made up of 11 amino acids. Per the germline V gene, CDR1 is DFQATT and CDR2 is SNEGSKA (reference sequence). The CDR3: CSCKGNYEQYF. The CDR3 DNA reads as TGCAGCTGTAAGGGGAACTACGAGCAGTACTTC.

CDR3 in amino acids: CASREDGSREAFF. The CDR3 DNA is TGTGCCAGCAGGGAGGACGGCTCTAGAGAAGCTTTCTTT. V is TRBV2 and J is TRBJ1-1; D is unclear. This CDR3 comprises 13 residues. V was trimmed by 6 bases and J by 8 bases, leaving 16 bases between them. The germline V gene encodes CDR1 SNHLY and CDR2 FYNNEI.

Notes on this clone: The sample holds other DNA sequences that translate to the same CDR3. The chain carries TRBV5-6 and TRBJ1-5; 10 nucleotides align to TRBD1. Unmatched junction bases numbered 5, after V lost 4 bases and J lost 4 bases. Germline assignment: CDR1 SGHDT and CDR2 YYEEEE. The CDR3 runs 15 residues. In DNA form, the CDR3 reads TGTGCCAGCAGCCTCGACAGGGGGCTGAATCAGCCCCAGCATTTT. This gives the protein CASSLDRGLNQPQHF.

CDR3 in amino acids: CASSADSQRLAFF. CDR3 DNA sequence: TGCGCCAGCAGCGCCGACAGCCAGAGGTTGGCTTTCTTT. The J gene is TRBJ1-1, the V gene TRBV5-1, with D possibly TRBD1 on 5 matching bases. CDR1 is SGHRS and CDR2 is YFSETQ in the germline V gene. The V and J ends lost 4 bases and 11 bases respectively, with 18 bases between them. This CDR3 contains 13 residues.

V and J are TRBV2 and TRBJ1-2, with 7 bases that match TRBD1. Germline CDR1 SNHLY, CDR2 FYNNEI. V lost 5 bases to trimming and J lost 8 bases; unmatched junction nucleotides: 14. This CDR3 spans 15 amino acids. The CDR3: CASSWAGGGFEGYTF. The CDR3, as DNA: TGTGCCAGCAGTTGGGCAGGGGGAGGATTCGAAGGCTACACCTTC.

The chain employs TRBV18 and TRBJ1-2, with 9 positions matching TRBD1. The length of the CDR3 is 18 residues. Losses at the gene ends were 4 bases for V and 6 bases for J; bases not matched to a gene: 18. Germline-derived CDR1 and CDR2 are KGHSH and LQKENI. The CDR3 DNA follows: TGTGCCAGCTCACTTCAACCGGGACAGGGCCTATCCGGGGATGGCTACACCTTC. This encodes CASSLQPGQGLSGDGYTF.

This clone appeared once. The chain is built from TRBV11-2 and TRBJ1-3; D not certain. The germline CDR1 and CDR2 sequences are SGHAT and FQNNGV. This CDR3 has 15 amino acids. V shed 1 base and J shed 4 bases, with 11 bases lying between them. In DNA, the CDR3 is TGTGCCAGCAGCTTAGTCCTCGGACTGGGAAACACCATATATTTT. Translation: CASSLVLGLGNTIYF.

This chain links TRBV30 with TRBJ1-1; D gene uncertain. Looked up from germline, CDR1 is GTSNPN and CDR2 is SVGIG (reference sequence). The CDR3 covers 14 residues. V gave up 1 base and J gave up 2 bases, with 11 bases separating them. In DNA, the CDR3 is TGTGCCTGGAGTGGGGAGACCGAAAACACTGAAGCTTTCTTT. Residues: CAWSGETENTEAFF.

This clone was counted only a few times. This rearrangement joins TRBV29-1 to TRBJ2-3; D unclear. The CDR3 runs to 11 residues. The germline V and J ends were trimmed by 6 bases and 2 bases, with 6 bases remaining between them. The germline V gene encodes CDR1 SQVTM and CDR2 ANQGSEA. CDR3 sequence: CSVDNTDTQYF. DNA for the CDR3: TGCAGCGTAGACAACACAGATACGCAGTATTTT.

V gene TRBV5-1 combines with J gene TRBJ2-1, with 7 bases fitting TRBD1. The V gene's germline CDR1 is SGHRS and CDR2 YFSETQ. CDR3 length: 14 residues. Trimming took 3 bases from V and 8 from J; bases not matched to a gene: 8. The CDR3 reads CASSWSTGADEQFF. The DNA for the CDR3 is TGCGCCAGCAGCTGGAGCACAGGGGCGGATGAGCAGTTCTTC.

V usage is TRBV30 and J usage is TRBJ1-2; 8 bases align to TRBD1. Germline-derived CDR1 and CDR2 are GTSNPN and SVGIG (reference sequence). The CDR3 is 11 amino acids. Losses at the gene ends were 6 bases for V and 7 bases for J; bases not matched to a gene: 4. CDR3 amino acids: CACRTGPGYTF. CDR3 coding DNA: TGTGCCTGTCGGACAGGGCCTGGCTACACCTTC.

V is TRBV4-1 and J is TRBJ1-1; 8 bases fit TRBD1. Germline V lookup: CDR1 MGHRA, CDR2 YSYEKL. The CDR3 length is 16 residues. V shed 1 base, J shed 3 bases, and the junction held 7 bases outside the gene matches. The CDR3 region is CASSQVFGQGYTEAFF. Written as DNA, the CDR3 is TGCGCCAGCAGCCAAGTTTTCGGACAGGGATACACTGAAGCTTTCTTT.

The rearrangement joins TRBV29-1 to TRBJ1-1; D remains unclear. The V and J ends lost 2 bases and 0 bases respectively, with 10 bases between them. From germline, CDR1 is SQVTM and CDR2 ANQGSEA. The CDR3 has 14 residues. CDR3 sequence (DNA): TGCAGCGTTGAATCTGGTGGCATGAACACTGAAGCTTTCTTT. Translation: CSVESGGMNTEAFF.

The CDR3 sequence: CASTISLGTGHQPQHF. The DNA of the CDR3 is TGTGCCAGTACCATCTCCTTGGGGACAGGCCATCAGCCCCAGCATTTT. This chain connects TRBV19 to TRBJ1-5, with 8 bases aligning to TRBD1. Germline CDR1 reads LNHDA; CDR2 reads SQIVND (reference sequence). With V trimmed by 7 bases and J by 5 bases, 13 bases remained unmatched. The CDR3 extends over 16 amino acids.

The chain combines TRBV4-2 with TRBJ1-4; D possibly corresponds to TRBD1 (5 bases). Trimming stripped 0 bases from V and 4 bases from J, with 12 bases between. The CDR3 totals 16 residues. The germline V gene has CDR1 LGHNA and CDR2 YNFKEQ. The CDR3: CASSQDGAVRNEKLFF. The CDR3 bases are TGTGCCAGCAGCCAAGATGGGGCAGTCCGTAATGAAAAACTGTTTTTT.

J is TRBJ1-1 and V is TRBV5-4; possibly TRBD1 for D (6 bases). The V end was cut by 0 bases, the J end by 0 bases, with 12 bases between. The CDR3 is 16 amino acids. CDR1 is SGHNT, CDR2 YYREEE, per germline (reference sequence). DNA for the CDR3: TGTGCCAGCAGCTTGGAAGCAGGGGCCATGAACACTGAAGCTTTCTTT. Protein sequence: CASSLEAGAMNTEAFF.

The rearrangement links TRBV30 to TRBJ2-1, with 7 positions matching TRBD2. Trimming at V came to 1 base and at J to 1 base, leaving 1 base not matched to a gene. The CDR3 covers 14 residues. CDR1 and CDR2 from the germline V gene are GTSNPN and SVGIG (reference sequence). CDR3 residues: CAWSAGLSYNEQFF. CDR3 nucleotide sequence: TGTGCCTGGAGTGCGGGACTATCCTACAATGAGCAGTTCTTC.

The chain combines TRBV5-1 with TRBJ1-5, with a possible D match to TRBD1 (5 bases). Germline loops: CDR1 SGHRS, CDR2 YFSETQ. The V gene lost 4 bases and the J gene lost 5 bases, with 13 bases spanning the gap. The length of the CDR3 is 14 residues. CDR3 region: CASSPGAGDQPQHF. DNA of the CDR3: TGCGCCAGCAGCCCCGGGGCGGGGGATCAGCCCCAGCATTTT.

A note on this clone: Other DNA sequences from this sample encode an identical CDR3 as well. The chain couples TRBV7-6 to TRBJ2-5; possibly TRBD2 for D (6 bases). This CDR3 has 13 residues. In germline, CDR1 is SGHVS, CDR2 FNYEAQ. The V end was cut by 4 bases, the J end by 5 bases, with 11 bases between. The CDR3 DNA reads TGTGCCAGCAGCTCCGGGACTGCGGAGACCCAGTACTTC. Protein: CASSSGTAETQYF. Together with reference TRBV7-6 and TRBJ2-5, the CDR3 gives the full variable domain: GAGVSQSPRYKVTKRGQDVALRCDPISGHVSLYWYRQALGQGPEFLTYFNYEAQQDKSGLPNDRFSAERPEGSISTLTIQRTEQRDSAMYRCASSSGTAETQYFGPGTRLLVL.

J is TRBJ1-1 and V is TRBV30; 7 positions agree with TRBD1. CDR1 is GTSNPN and CDR2 is SVGIG in the germline V gene (reference sequence). The CDR3 covers 11 residues. V was clipped by 3 bases and J by 5 bases; unmatched bases: 0. CDR3 sequence (DNA): TGTGCCTGGAGGGACAGGACTGAAGCTTTCTTT. Amino acid sequence: CAWRDRTEAFF.